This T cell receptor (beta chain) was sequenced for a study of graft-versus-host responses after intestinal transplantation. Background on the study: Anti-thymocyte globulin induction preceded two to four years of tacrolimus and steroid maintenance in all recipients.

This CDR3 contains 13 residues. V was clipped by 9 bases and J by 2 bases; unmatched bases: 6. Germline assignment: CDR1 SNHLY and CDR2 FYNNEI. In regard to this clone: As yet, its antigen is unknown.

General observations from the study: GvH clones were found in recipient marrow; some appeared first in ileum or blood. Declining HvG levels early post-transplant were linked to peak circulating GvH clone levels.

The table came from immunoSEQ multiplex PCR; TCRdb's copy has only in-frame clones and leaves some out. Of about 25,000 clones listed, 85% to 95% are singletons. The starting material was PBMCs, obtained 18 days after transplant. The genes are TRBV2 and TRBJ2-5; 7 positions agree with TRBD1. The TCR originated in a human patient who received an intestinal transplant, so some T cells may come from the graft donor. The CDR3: CASDRDSQETQYF. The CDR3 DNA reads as TGTGCCAGTGACCGGGACAGTCAAGAGACCCAGTACTTC.